These 18 T cell receptor beta chains were all obtained from the same sample, sequenced in a study of tissue T cells after allogeneic stem cell transplantation. Regarding time point: mouse harvest day 7 after allogeneic transplant. Each mouse received 10^7 T-cell-depleted marrow cells plus 10^6 splenic CD5+ T cells by tail vein. Sequencing used immunoSEQ multiplex PCR; TCRdb keeps in-frame clones, though not all of them. The repertoire consists of around 6,300 clones, with around 40% occurring once and the leading ten covering approximately 1.9%. Sequencing was performed on skin. These TCRs come from a female BALB/c mouse given C57BL/6 T cells with graft-versus-host disease after an allogeneic hematopoietic cell transplant.

Only a few counts were recorded for this clone. Each gene name is a mouse one. The read is 1 residue too short to cover the CDR3 end, so that end is filled in from the germline J gene. This sequence joins TRBV26 and TRBJ1-4, with 12 bases fitting TRBD1. CDR3 size: 15 residues. V shed 4 bases, J shed 7 bases, and the junction held 4 bases outside the gene matches. Germline CDR1 and CDR2: KGHPV and FQNQEV (reference sequence). The CDR3 loop reads CASSPGTGGSERLFF. Incomplete CDR3 DNA: TGTGCCAGCAGTCCCGGGACAGGGGGCAGCGAAAGATTATTT.

About this clone: Gene names are the mouse ones. The CDR3 is CASSLGTGVEQYF. The sequenced part of the CDR3 DNA is TGTGCAAGCAGCTTAGGGACAGGGGTTGAACAGTAC. The chain uses TRBV16 and TRBJ2-7, with 9 positions matching TRBD1. The observed sequence ends 1 residue before the CDR3 terminus, with the missing tail filled in from the germline J gene. J was trimmed by 6 bases and V by 1 base; bases with no gene match: 1. The CDR3 sequence is 13 residues long. Germline V gene lookup returns CDR1 SGHSA and CDR2 FRNQAP.

In regard to this clone: Gene names denote mouse genes. The CDR3 end is not reached by the read, which stops 1 residue before it; the germline J gene fills it in. The V gene is TRBV16, the J gene TRBJ2-7; unclear D gene. The CDR3 is made up of 10 amino acids. V lost 1 base and J 6 bases, leaving 1 base between the germline ends. Germline lookup yields CDR1 SGHSA and CDR2 FRNQAP. The CDR3 spells CASSLVEQYF. The CDR3 bases that were read are TGTGCAAGCAGCTTAGTTGAACAGTAC.

In this sample, this clone turned up a few times. Genes and germline are mouse. The sequence runs out 1 residue before the end of the CDR3; the remainder is reconstructed from the germline J gene. This chain joins TRBV26 and TRBJ2-4; TRBD1 is a possible D gene (5 bases). Germline-derived CDR1 and CDR2 are KGHPV and FQNQEV (reference sequence). V was trimmed by 4 bases and J by 4 bases, leaving 6 bases between them. CDR3 length equals 12 residues. This CDR3 is CASSPTENTLYF. The DNA read from the CDR3 is TGTGCCAGCAGTCCGACAGAAAACACCTTGTAC. Complete variable domain (other parts from reference TRBV26 and TRBJ2-4): NSKVIQTPRYLVKGQGQKAKMRCIPEKGHPVVFWYQQNKNNEFKFLINFQNQEVLQQIDMTEKRFSAECPSNSPCSLEIQSSEAGDSALYLCASSPTENTLYFGAGTRLSVL.

Details on this clone: Mouse names are used for the genes. Sequencing ends 1 residue short of the CDR3 end; the germline J gene provides the rest. The chain employs TRBV3 and TRBJ2-5; a weak D match, TRBD1 (5 bases). V gave up 5 bases and J gave up 1 base, with 7 bases separating them. The CDR3 loop spans 13 amino acids. Germline CDR1 SNHLY, CDR2 FYNGKV (reference sequence). Here the CDR3 reads CASSRTYQDTQYF. The part of the CDR3 DNA that was read is TGTGCCAGCAGCCGGACATACCAAGACACCCAGTAC.

This clone has more than one count but fewer than ten. Gene names and germline match the mouse. The read ends 1 residue shy of where the CDR3 ends; the end is completed using the germline J gene. The gene calls are TRBV2 and TRBJ1-1; D remains unclear. Germline V gene sequence: CDR1 LGHNA, CDR2 YSYQKL. The V end was cut by 4 bases, the J end by 0 bases, with 9 bases between. The CDR3 consists of 14 residues. The CDR3 loop is CASSPRTANTEVFF. The sequenced part of the CDR3 DNA is TGTGCCAGCAGCCCTCGCACAGCAAACACAGAAGTCTTC. Drawing the rest from reference TRBV2 and TRBJ1-1, the complete variable domain is DPKIIQKPKYLVAVTGSEKILICEQYLGHNAMYWYRQSAKKPLEFMFSYSYQKLMDNQTASSRFQPQSSKKNHLDLQITALKPDDSATYFCASSPRTANTEVFFGKGTRLTVV.

In regard to this clone: The gene names here belong to mouse. The read ends 1 residue early relative to the CDR3; the germline J gene fills the gap. The chain joins TRBV12-1 to TRBJ1-1; 8 bases align to TRBD1. The CDR3 contains 12 residues. Germline CDR1 and CDR2: SGHSN and HYEKVE. The V gene end was trimmed by 2 bases and the J gene end by 6 bases; junction bases not matched to a gene: 1. This chain's CDR3 is CASSPRGPEVFF. The CDR3 bases that were read are TGTGCCAGCTCTCCCAGGGGGCCAGAAGTCTTC.

This clone was seen a single time. One end of the junction varies from germline; a read error may be responsible. Germline and genes here are mouse. From the germline J gene comes the end of the CDR3, since the read stops 1 residue before it. V gene TRBV13-1 combines with J gene TRBJ1-6; TRBD1 is a possible D gene (5 bases). TRBJ1-6 falls under the ORF class, with uncertain function. This CDR3 is built from 14 residues. Germline loops: CDR1 NSHNY, CDR2 SYGAGN. Incomplete CDR3 DNA: TGTGTCAGCAGTCCGGACAACTATAATTCGCCCCTCTAC. It codes for CVSSPDNYNSPLY. The full CDR3 protein reads CVSSPDNYNSPLYF.

About this clone itself: Gene names and germline match the mouse. The CDR3 sequence is CASGTTNTEVFF. The covered CDR3 bases are TGTGCCAGCGGGACAACAAACACAGAAGTCTTC. This chain uses TRBV26 with TRBJ1-1, with D possibly being TRBD1 (6 bases). The read terminates 1 residue ahead of where the CDR3 ends, so the germline J gene completes it. The CDR3 is 12 residues long. The ends were cut back, 8 bases at V and 0 bases at J, with 7 bases in the middle. The germline gives CDR1 KGHPV, CDR2 FQNQEV (reference sequence).

Comments on this clone: The genes are named according to mouse. The read stops 1 residue short of the end of the CDR3; the missing end is completed from the germline J gene. This sequence joins TRBV1 and TRBJ1-5; 9 nucleotides match TRBD1. Germline assignment: CDR1 NSQYPW and CDR2 LRSPGD (reference sequence). V was clipped by 0 bases and J by 6 bases; unmatched bases: 3. This CDR3 contains 15 residues. The sequenced part of the CDR3 DNA is TGCACCTGCAGTGCAGAAACAGGGGGCCGCCAGGCTCCGCTT. Its translation: CTCSAETGGRQAPL. The whole CDR3 region reads CTCSAETGGRQAPLF.

Comments on this clone: Gene names and germline refer to mouse. The read halts 1 residue ahead of the CDR3 end, with the missing end drawn from the germline J gene. The chain has TRBV3 and TRBJ2-7, with 9 bases matching TRBD1. The CDR3 sequence is 15 residues long. The V gene's germline CDR1 is SNHLY and CDR2 FYNGKV (reference sequence). The junction had 5 bases not matched to a gene; V was cut back by 5 bases and J by 0 bases. The CDR3 DNA, read in part, is TGTGCCAGCAGCCCTTGGACAGGGGCCTCCTATGAACAGTAC. It is translated as CASSPWTGASYEQY. The full CDR3 protein is CASSPWTGASYEQYF.

As concerns this clone: Germline and genes here are mouse. From the germline J gene comes the end of the CDR3, since the read stops 1 residue before it. The gene calls are TRBV15 and TRBJ2-5, with D perhaps assigned TRBD1 or TRBD2 (5 bases each). V lost 1 base to trimming and J lost 5 bases, with 7 bases between them. The CDR3 runs to 13 residues. From germline, CDR1 is SGHND and CDR2 FRSKSL. CDR3 sequence: CASSLGGPDTQYF. The sequenced part of the CDR3 DNA is TGTGCCAGCAGTTTAGGGGGACCAGACACCCAGTAC.

Turning to this clone: The listed genes are named as in mouse. The DNA ends 1 residue before the CDR3 does, and the rest of the CDR3 is filled in from the germline J gene. This chain connects TRBV3 to TRBJ2-2; TRBD2 matches at 7 bases. CDR3 length: 16 residues. The V and J ends lost 1 base and 0 bases, in that order; junction bases with no gene match: 2. CDR1 is SNHLY and CDR2 is FYNGKV in the germline V gene (reference sequence). CDR3 sequence reads: CASSLVGGANTGQLYF. The covered CDR3 bases are TGTGCCAGCAGCTTAGTCGGGGGGGCAAACACCGGGCAGCTCTAC. The full variable domain, rest sourced from reference TRBV3 and TRBJ2-2, is GPKVLQIPSHQIIDMGQMVTLNCDPVSNHLYFYWYKQILGQQMEFLVNFYNGKVMEKSKLFKDQFSVERPDGSYFTLKIQPTALEDSAVYFCASSLVGGANTGQLYFGEGSKLTVL.

About this clone itself: The gene names given are mouse names. The CDR3 goes on 1 residue after the read ends, and that part is filled in from the germline J gene. The chain carries TRBV13-2 and TRBJ2-7; 12 bases fit TRBD2. Trimming at V came to 0 bases and at J to 7 bases, leaving 8 bases not matched to a gene. Germline loops: CDR1 NNHNN, CDR2 SYGAGS (reference sequence). The CDR3 covers 16 residues. The CDR3 DNA, read in part, is TGTGCCAGCGGTGATGCGACTGGGGGGGCGCGGGGGGAACAGTAC. Translating it yields CASGDATGGARGEQY. In full, the CDR3 is CASGDATGGARGEQYF.

For this clone: The genes are named according to mouse. The CDR3 end lies 1 residue beyond the end of the read and is filled in from the germline J gene. The V and J genes are TRBV26 and TRBJ2-2; D may be TRBD1 or TRBD2 (5 bases each). The CDR3 contains 15 residues. The germline V and J ends were trimmed by 4 bases and 0 bases, with 9 bases remaining between them. Germline CDR1 is KGHPV and CDR2 is FQNQEV (reference sequence). Incomplete CDR3 DNA: TGTGCCAGCAGTCACCGGGACGCAAACACCGGGCAGCTCTAC. Translation gives CASSHRDANTGQLY. The whole CDR3 reads CASSHRDANTGQLYF.

This clone was seen a handful of times. Each gene name is a mouse one. The read ends 1 residue before the CDR3 terminus; that terminus is restored from the germline J gene. V usage is TRBV26 and J usage is TRBJ1-4, with D maybe TRBD1 (6 bases). Trimming shortened V by 1 base and J by 1 base, and 7 bases separated the two germline ends. Germline loops: CDR1 KGHPV, CDR2 FQNQEV (reference sequence). This CDR3 region has 15 residues. CDR3 bases read: TGTGCCAGCAGTCTGTGGGACAATTCCAACGAAAGATTATTT. Protein sequence: CASSLWDNSNERLF. The CDR3 in full is CASSLWDNSNERLFF.

Points on this clone: All gene names here are mouse names. This CDR3 is CASSLSDNSPLYF. CDR3 DNA, as far as it was read: TGTGCCAGCAGCTTATCGGATAATTCGCCCCTCTAC. This sequence joins TRBV3 and TRBJ1-6; D unclear. The missing CDR3 end, 1 residue past where the read stops, is filled in from the germline J gene. TRBJ1-6 is labeled an ORF, and its function is uncertain. Germline V CDR1 and CDR2: SNHLY, FYNGKV (reference sequence). The CDR3 extends over 13 amino acids. The V end was cut by 2 bases, the J end by 5 bases, with 4 bases between.

Comment on this clone: The gene names given are mouse names. The CDR3 is cut off 1 residue early in the read; its end comes from the germline J gene. The chain uses TRBV26 and TRBJ1-4; D is perhaps TRBD1 (5 bases). The CDR3 covers 14 residues. Germline CDR1 and CDR2: KGHPV and FQNQEV (reference sequence). The V end lost 5 bases, the J end lost 0 bases, and 7 bases lay between the germline ends. The part of the CDR3 DNA that was read is TGTGCCAGCAGTAGACAGATTTCCAACGAAAGATTATTT. It yields the protein CASSRQISNERLF. The whole CDR3 reads CASSRQISNERLFF.